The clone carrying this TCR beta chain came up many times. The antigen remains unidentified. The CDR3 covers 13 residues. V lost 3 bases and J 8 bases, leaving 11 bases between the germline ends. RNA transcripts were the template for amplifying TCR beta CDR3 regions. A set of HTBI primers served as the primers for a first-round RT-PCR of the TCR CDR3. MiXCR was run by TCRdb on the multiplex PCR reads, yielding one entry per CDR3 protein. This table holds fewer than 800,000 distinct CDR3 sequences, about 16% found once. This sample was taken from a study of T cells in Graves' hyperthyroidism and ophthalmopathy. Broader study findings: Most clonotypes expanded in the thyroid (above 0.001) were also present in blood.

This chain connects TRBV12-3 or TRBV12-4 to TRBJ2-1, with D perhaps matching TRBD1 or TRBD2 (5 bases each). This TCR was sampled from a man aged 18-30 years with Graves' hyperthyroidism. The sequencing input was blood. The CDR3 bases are TGTGCCAGCAGTTTTCTGGGGACGGATGAGCAGTTCTTC. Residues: CASSFLGTDEQFF.